The 8 T cell receptor beta chains in this list originate from one sample, sequenced in a study of OX40 agonist ivuxolimab in advanced cancers. TCRdb keeps only in-frame clones here, not all; method: immunoSEQ multiplex PCR. This table holds tens of thousands of clones, over 85% found once. The starting material was CD4+ or CD8+ T cells sorted from blood, obtained in a trial of the OX40 agonist ivuxolimab. The receptors here all came from an adult with an advanced solid tumor such as melanoma, head and neck, liver or kidney cancer.

The V call is TRBV2, the J call TRBJ2-2, with a possible D match to TRBD2 (6 bases). The germline gives CDR1 SNHLY, CDR2 FYNNEI. V was clipped by 6 bases and J by 1 base, with 6 bases between them. The CDR3 runs 13 residues. The CDR3: CASRTRNTGELFF. In DNA, the CDR3 is TGTGCCAGCAGGACTAGGAACACCGGGGAGCTGTTTTTT.

CDR3 amino acids: CASSQSGGRSRGNQPQHF. The CDR3 region has the DNA TGTGCCAGCAGCCAAAGTGGGGGCCGCAGCCGGGGCAATCAGCCCCAGCATTTT. This rearrangement joins TRBV2 to TRBJ1-5; perhaps TRBD1 as D (6 bases). The V end was cut by 6 bases, the J end by 2 bases, with 23 bases between. Germline V lookup: CDR1 SNHLY, CDR2 FYNNEI. The CDR3 spans 18 residues. Filled out from reference TRBV2 and TRBJ1-5, the complete variable domain reads EPEVTQTPSHQVTQMGQEVILRCVPISNHLYFYWYRQILGQKVEFLVSFYNNEISEKSEIFDDQFSVERPDGSNFTLKIRSTKLEDSAMYFCASSQSGGRSRGNQPQHFGDGTRLSIL.

This clone was observed a few times. V usage is TRBV6-5 and J usage is TRBJ2-5; 15 bases are a match to TRBD2. The V segment lost 0 bases and the J segment 7 bases; nucleotides outside the gene matches: 3. Looked up from germline, CDR1 is MNHEY and CDR2 is SVGAGI. This CDR3 has 16 amino acids. CDR3 in amino acids: CASSYSGTSGGTTQYF. For the CDR3, the DNA is TGTGCCAGCAGTTACTCGGGGACTAGCGGGGGGACGACCCAGTACTTC.

The chain recombines TRBV28 with TRBJ1-1, with 9 bases matching TRBD1. Germline CDR1 and CDR2: MDHEN and SYDVKM. The CDR3 runs 14 residues. With V trimmed by 3 bases and J by 5 bases, 4 bases remained unmatched. CDR3 bases: TGTGCCAGCAGTTTTCTTGGGACAGGGACTGAAGCTTTCTTT. Protein product: CASSFLGTGTEAFF. Variable domain in full (rest from reference TRBV28 and TRBJ1-1): DVKVTQSSRYLVKRTGEKVFLECVQDMDHENMFWYRQDPGLGLRLIYFSYDVKMKEKGDIPEGYSVSREKKERFSLILESASTNQTSMYLCASSFLGTGTEAFFGQGTRLTVV.

The chain combines TRBV9 with TRBJ2-1; 12 bases line up with TRBD2. The germline CDR1 and CDR2 sequences are SGDLS and YYNGEE. The trim removed 4 bases at V and 5 bases at J, leaving 7 bases unmatched. This CDR3 has 16 amino acids. The CDR3 nucleotides are TGTGCCAGCAGCCCGACTAGCGGGGGCCAGAACAATGAGCAGTTCTTC. It translates to CASSPTSGGQNNEQFF.

With regard to this clone: The same CDR3 also results from other DNA sequences found in this sample. The genes are TRBV9 and TRBJ2-2, with 8 bases identical to TRBD1. The junction had 3 bases not matched to a gene; V was cut back by 0 bases and J by 2 bases. CDR3 size: 16 residues. Germline CDR1 reads SGDLS; CDR2 reads YYNGEE. The CDR3 DNA reads as TGTGCCAGCAGCGTAGGGGACAGGCGTAACACCGGGGAGCTGTTTTTT. Its translation: CASSVGDRRNTGELFF.

The chain combines TRBV4-1 with TRBJ1-5; D remains ambiguous. The germline V and J ends were trimmed by 0 bases and 0 bases, with 0 bases remaining between them. This CDR3 has 13 residues. The germline V gene encodes CDR1 MGHRA and CDR2 YSYEKL. The CDR3 nucleotides are TGCGCCAGCAGCCAAGATAGCAATCAGCCCCAGCATTTT. Its translation is CASSQDSNQPQHF.

J is TRBJ1-2 and V is TRBV27; the D gene is possibly TRBD1 (5 bases). Germline loops: CDR1 MNHEY, CDR2 SMNVEV (reference sequence). The length of the CDR3 is 13 residues. V was pared by 4 bases and J by 10 bases, with 16 bases between. DNA of the CDR3: TGTGCCAGCAGTTCAAGGGGTCCTCCTGTCTACACCTTC. It yields the protein CASSSRGPPVYTF.